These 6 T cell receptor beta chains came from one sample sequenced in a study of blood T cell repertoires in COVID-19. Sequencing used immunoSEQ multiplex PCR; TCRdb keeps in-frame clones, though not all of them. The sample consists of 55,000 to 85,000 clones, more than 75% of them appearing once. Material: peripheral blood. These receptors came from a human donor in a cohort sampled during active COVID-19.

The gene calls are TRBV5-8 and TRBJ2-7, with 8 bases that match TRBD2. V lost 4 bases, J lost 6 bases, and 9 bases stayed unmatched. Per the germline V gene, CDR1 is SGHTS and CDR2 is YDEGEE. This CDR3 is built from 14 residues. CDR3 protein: CASSPSGGWFEQYF. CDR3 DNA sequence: TGTGCCAGCAGCCCAAGCGGGGGATGGTTCGAGCAGTACTTC. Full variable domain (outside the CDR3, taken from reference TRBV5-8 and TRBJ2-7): EAGVTQSPTHLIKTRGQQATLRCSPISGHTSVYWYQQALGLGLQFLLWYDEGEERNRGNFPPRFSGRQFPNYSSELNVNALELEDSALYLCASSPSGGWFEQYFGPGTRLTVT.

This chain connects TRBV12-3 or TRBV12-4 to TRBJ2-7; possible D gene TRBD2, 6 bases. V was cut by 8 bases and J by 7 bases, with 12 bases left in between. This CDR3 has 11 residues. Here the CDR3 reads CASLDGGEQYF. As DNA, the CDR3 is TGTGCCAGCTTAGACGGGGGTGAGCAGTACTTC.

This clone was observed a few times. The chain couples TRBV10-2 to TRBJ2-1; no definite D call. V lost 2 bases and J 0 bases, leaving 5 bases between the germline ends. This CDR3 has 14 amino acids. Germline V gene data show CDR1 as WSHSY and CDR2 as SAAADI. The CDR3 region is CASSEASSYNEQFF. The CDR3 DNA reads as TGCGCCAGCAGTGAGGCGAGCTCCTACAATGAGCAGTTCTTC.

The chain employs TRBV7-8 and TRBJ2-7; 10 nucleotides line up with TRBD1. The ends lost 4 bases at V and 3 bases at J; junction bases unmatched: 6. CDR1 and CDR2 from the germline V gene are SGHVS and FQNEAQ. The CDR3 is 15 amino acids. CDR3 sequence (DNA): TGTGCCAGCAGCTACCGGACAGGGGGTAGCTACGAGCAGTACTTC. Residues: CASSYRTGGSYEQYF. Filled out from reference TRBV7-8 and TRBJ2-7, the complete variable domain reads GAGVSQSPRYKVAKRGQDVALRCDPISGHVSLFWYQQALGQGPEFLTYFQNEAQLDKSGLPSDRFFAERPEGSVSTLKIQRTQQEDSAVYLCASSYRTGGSYEQYFGPGTRLTVT.

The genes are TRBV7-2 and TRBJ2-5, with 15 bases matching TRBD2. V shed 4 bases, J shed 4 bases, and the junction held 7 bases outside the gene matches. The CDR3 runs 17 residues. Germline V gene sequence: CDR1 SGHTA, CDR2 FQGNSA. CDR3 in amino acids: CASSSGLAGGTVETQYF. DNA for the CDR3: TGTGCCAGCAGCTCCGGACTAGCGGGGGGGACAGTAGAGACCCAGTACTTC.

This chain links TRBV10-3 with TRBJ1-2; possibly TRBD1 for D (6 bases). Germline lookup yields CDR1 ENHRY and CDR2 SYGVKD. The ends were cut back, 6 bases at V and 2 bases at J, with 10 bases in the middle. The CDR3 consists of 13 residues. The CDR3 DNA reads TGTGCCATCAGGGGACACTTAAACTATGGCTACACCTTC. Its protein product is CAIRGHLNYGYTF.